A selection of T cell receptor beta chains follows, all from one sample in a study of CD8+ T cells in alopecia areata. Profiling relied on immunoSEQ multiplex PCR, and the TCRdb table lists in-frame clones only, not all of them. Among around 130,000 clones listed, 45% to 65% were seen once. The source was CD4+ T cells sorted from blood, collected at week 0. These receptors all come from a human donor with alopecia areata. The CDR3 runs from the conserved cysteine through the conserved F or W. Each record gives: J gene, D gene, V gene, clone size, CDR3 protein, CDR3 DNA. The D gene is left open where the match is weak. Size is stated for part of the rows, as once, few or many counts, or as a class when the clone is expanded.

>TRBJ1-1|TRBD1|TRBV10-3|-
CAISPGTGGGGGAFF
TGTGCCATCAGTCCCGGGACAGGGGGCGGAGGCGGAGCTTTCTTT
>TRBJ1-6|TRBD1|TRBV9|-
CASSATGEGAYNSPLHF
TGTGCCAGCAGCGCGACAGGGGAGGGGGCCTATAATTCACCCCTCCACTTT
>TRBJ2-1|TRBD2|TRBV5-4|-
CASSLVAGAYNEQFF
TGTGCCAGCAGCTTGGTAGCGGGCGCTTACAATGAGCAGTTCTTC
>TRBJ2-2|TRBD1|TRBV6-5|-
CASSYGQGSNTGELFF
TGTGCCAGCAGTTACGGACAGGGTTCGAACACCGGGGAGCTGTTTTTT
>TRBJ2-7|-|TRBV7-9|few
CASSPHVAGEQYF
TGTGCCAGCAGCCCCCATGTGGCGGGTGAGCAGTACTTC
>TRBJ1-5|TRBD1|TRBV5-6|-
CASSPGDRGQPQHF
TGTGCCAGCAGCCCCGGGGACAGAGGACAGCCCCAGCATTTT
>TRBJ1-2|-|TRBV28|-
CASSLPPRGYGYTF
TGTGCCAGCAGCCTCCCCCCAAGGGGATATGGCTACACCTTC
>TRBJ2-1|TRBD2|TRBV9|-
CASSLSGSSYNEQFF
TGTGCCAGCAGCCTAAGCGGGAGCTCCTACAATGAGCAGTTCTTC
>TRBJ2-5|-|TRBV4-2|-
CASSRGGPETQYF
TGTGCCAGCAGCCGAGGGGGGCCGGAGACCCAGTACTTC
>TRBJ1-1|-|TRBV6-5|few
CASSYPGGTAEAFF
TGTGCCAGCAGTTACCCGGGGGGGACCGCTGAAGCTTTCTTT